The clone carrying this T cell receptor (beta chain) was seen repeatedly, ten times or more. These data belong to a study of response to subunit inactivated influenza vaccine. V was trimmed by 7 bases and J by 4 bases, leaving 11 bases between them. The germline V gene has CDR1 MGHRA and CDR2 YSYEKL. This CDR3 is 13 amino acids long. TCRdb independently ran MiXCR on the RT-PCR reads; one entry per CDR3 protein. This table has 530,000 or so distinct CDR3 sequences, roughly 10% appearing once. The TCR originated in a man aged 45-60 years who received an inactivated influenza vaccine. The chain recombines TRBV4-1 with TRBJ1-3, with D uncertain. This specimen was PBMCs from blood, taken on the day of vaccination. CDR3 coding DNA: TGCGCCAGCAACTCGGGCCTGGGAAACACCATATATTTT. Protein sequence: CASNSGLGNTIYF.